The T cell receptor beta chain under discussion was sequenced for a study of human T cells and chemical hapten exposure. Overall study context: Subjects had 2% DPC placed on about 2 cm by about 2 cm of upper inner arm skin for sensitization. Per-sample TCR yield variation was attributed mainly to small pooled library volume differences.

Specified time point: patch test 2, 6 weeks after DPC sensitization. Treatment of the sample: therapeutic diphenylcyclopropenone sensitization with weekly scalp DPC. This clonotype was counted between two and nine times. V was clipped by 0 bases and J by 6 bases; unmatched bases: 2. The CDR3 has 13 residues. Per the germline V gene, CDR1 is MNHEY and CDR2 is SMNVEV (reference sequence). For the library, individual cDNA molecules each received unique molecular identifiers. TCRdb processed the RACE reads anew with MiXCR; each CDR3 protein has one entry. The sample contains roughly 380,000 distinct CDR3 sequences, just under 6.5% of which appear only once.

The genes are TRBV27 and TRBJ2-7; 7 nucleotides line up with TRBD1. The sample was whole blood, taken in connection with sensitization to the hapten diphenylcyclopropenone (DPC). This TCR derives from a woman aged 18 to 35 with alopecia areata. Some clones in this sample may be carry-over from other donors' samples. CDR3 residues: CASSLSRTGEQYF. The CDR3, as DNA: TGTGCCAGCAGTTTATCGAGGACAGGCGAGCAGTACTTC.